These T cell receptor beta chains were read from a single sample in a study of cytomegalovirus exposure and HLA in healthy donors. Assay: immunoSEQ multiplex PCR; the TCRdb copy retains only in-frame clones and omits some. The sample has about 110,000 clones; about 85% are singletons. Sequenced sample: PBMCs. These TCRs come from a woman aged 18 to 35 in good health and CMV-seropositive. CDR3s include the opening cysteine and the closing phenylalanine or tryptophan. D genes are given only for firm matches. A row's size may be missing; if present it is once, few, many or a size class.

CDR3nt: TGCGCCAGCAGCCCAAACAGGGCCTCTGGCTACACCTTC
CDR3aa: CASSPNRASGYTF
abundance: NA
v_gene: TRBV4-3
d_gene: NA
j_gene: TRBJ1-2

CDR3nt: TGTGCCAGCAGTTTAAGTGGTCAGGGGAAATCACCCCTCCACTTT
CDR3aa: CASSLSGQGKSPLHF
abundance: NA
v_gene: TRBV27
d_gene: NA
j_gene: TRBJ1-6

CDR3nt: TGCGCCAGCAGTGAGGCGGGGGTTGGTCAGCCCCAGCATTTT
CDR3aa: CASSEAGVGQPQHF
abundance: NA
v_gene: TRBV10-1
d_gene: NA
j_gene: TRBJ1-5

CDR3nt: TGTGCCAGCAGCTTCGCAGGGGGAAAACTGTTTTTT
CDR3aa: CASSFAGGKLFF
abundance: NA
v_gene: TRBV7-9
d_gene: TRBD1
j_gene: TRBJ1-4

CDR3nt: TGTGCCAGCAGTTCCCGAGGGGGGGGTGATAGGGGTCAGCCCCAGCATTTT
CDR3aa: CASSSRGGGDRGQPQHF
abundance: NA
v_gene: TRBV28
d_gene: NA
j_gene: TRBJ1-5

CDR3nt: TGTGCCAGTAGTCGGACTCGAATGGCCTACGAGCAGTACTTC
CDR3aa: CASSRTRMAYEQYF
abundance: NA
v_gene: TRBV19
d_gene: NA
j_gene: TRBJ2-7

CDR3nt: TGCGCCAGCAGATTAAGCGGGGGGGCCTCGGAGACCCAGTACTTC
CDR3aa: CASRLSGGASETQYF
abundance: NA
v_gene: TRBV5-1
d_gene: TRBD2
j_gene: TRBJ2-5

CDR3nt: TGTGCCAGCAGCTTGTCGTCAGGGTCAAATCAGCCCCAGCATTTT
CDR3aa: CASSLSSGSNQPQHF
abundance: NA
v_gene: TRBV5-5
d_gene: NA
j_gene: TRBJ1-5

CDR3nt: TGTGCCAGCTCACCACGACAGGGGGCGAGGGGCAATCAGCCCCAGCATTTT
CDR3aa: CASSPRQGARGNQPQHF
abundance: NA
v_gene: TRBV18
d_gene: TRBD1
j_gene: TRBJ1-5

CDR3nt: TGTGCCAGCAGTCCAACTAGCGGCGACAATGAGCAGTTCTTC
CDR3aa: CASSPTSGDNEQFF
abundance: NA
v_gene: TRBV6-5
d_gene: TRBD2
j_gene: TRBJ2-1

CDR3nt: TGTGCCAGCATAGGACAGGGGGACACTGAAGCTTTCTTT
CDR3aa: CASIGQGDTEAFF
abundance: NA
v_gene: TRBV6-5
d_gene: TRBD1
j_gene: TRBJ1-1

CDR3nt: TGTGCCAGTAGTATTACGGGAGGGAATGGGGATCAGCCCCAGCATTTT
CDR3aa: CASSITGGNGDQPQHF
abundance: NA
v_gene: TRBV19
d_gene: NA
j_gene: TRBJ1-5

CDR3nt: TGTGCCAGCAGCCACCAGCCAGGTGTCAATTCACCCCTCCACTTT
CDR3aa: CASSHQPGVNSPLHF
abundance: few
v_gene: TRBV6-6
d_gene: NA
j_gene: TRBJ1-6

CDR3nt: TGTGCCAGCAGCGCCAAGAGGGGGAGCACCGGGGAGCTGTTTTTT
CDR3aa: CASSAKRGSTGELFF
abundance: NA
v_gene: TRBV9
d_gene: NA
j_gene: TRBJ2-2

CDR3nt: TGTGCCAGCAGTTTGGACAGGGGAGCTTTCTTT
CDR3aa: CASSLDRGAFF
abundance: NA
v_gene: TRBV28
d_gene: TRBD1
j_gene: TRBJ1-1

CDR3nt: TGTGCCAGCAGCTTTTTACCCAACAGGGCCTCTGGAAACACCATATATTTT
CDR3aa: CASSFLPNRASGNTIYF
abundance: NA
v_gene: TRBV5-6
d_gene: NA
j_gene: TRBJ1-3

CDR3nt: TGTGCCAGCAGTTTATGGATGGCAGGAGGTTCGACTGAAGCTTTCTTT
CDR3aa: CASSLWMAGGSTEAFF
abundance: NA
v_gene: TRBV28
d_gene: NA
j_gene: TRBJ1-1

CDR3nt: TGTGCCAGCAGCTTAGGGGGAGGCTATGAAGCTTTCTTT
CDR3aa: CASSLGGGYEAFF
abundance: NA
v_gene: TRBV11-3
d_gene: NA
j_gene: TRBJ1-1

CDR3nt: TGTGCCAGCAAGGGGTCTCAGAGCACAGATACGCAGTATTTT
CDR3aa: CASKGSQSTDTQYF
abundance: NA
v_gene: TRBV2
d_gene: NA
j_gene: TRBJ2-3

CDR3nt: TGTGCCAGCAGCTTCCATTTACAGGGGGGGTTTAAGAACATTCAGTACTTC
CDR3aa: CASSFHLQGGFKNIQYF
abundance: once
v_gene: TRBV7-8
d_gene: NA
j_gene: TRBJ2-4

CDR3nt: TGTGCCAGCAGTCCTCTCCGGGACAGGGAGGCCGAGCAGTACTTC
CDR3aa: CASSPLRDREAEQYF
abundance: NA
v_gene: TRBV6-5
d_gene: TRBD1
j_gene: TRBJ2-7

CDR3nt: TGTGCCAGCAGTAGTAGACAAAATTACCAAGAGACCCAGTACTTC
CDR3aa: CASSSRQNYQETQYF
abundance: NA
v_gene: TRBV13
d_gene: NA
j_gene: TRBJ2-5

CDR3nt: TGTGCCAGCAGCGTAGGTCAGGGTATGGGCGCTGAAGCTTTCTTT
CDR3aa: CASSVGQGMGAEAFF
abundance: NA
v_gene: TRBV9
d_gene: NA
j_gene: TRBJ1-1

CDR3nt: TGTGCCAGCTCACCAGAGTCAGGGTGGGCTTCACCCCTCCACTTT
CDR3aa: CASSPESGWASPLHF
abundance: NA
v_gene: TRBV18
d_gene: NA
j_gene: TRBJ1-6

CDR3nt: TGTGCCAGCAGCTTAGCGGCGGGGGAGACCCAGTACTTC
CDR3aa: CASSLAAGETQYF
abundance: NA
v_gene: TRBV13
d_gene: NA
j_gene: TRBJ2-5

CDR3nt: TGTGCCAGCAGCTATCGGCCGGGACAAAGAAACTATGGCTACACCTTC
CDR3aa: CASSYRPGQRNYGYTF
abundance: NA
v_gene: TRBV7-2
d_gene: NA
j_gene: TRBJ1-2

CDR3nt: TGTGCCAGCAGCCAAGTGGGGAACCGGGGAGAAGAGTGCCAAGAGACCCAGTACTTC
CDR3aa: CASSQVGNRGEECQETQYF
abundance: NA
v_gene: TRBV21-1
d_gene: NA
j_gene: TRBJ2-5

CDR3nt: TGTGCCAGCACCGACTCACAGGGTTATAATTCACCCCTCCACTTT
CDR3aa: CASTDSQGYNSPLHF
abundance: NA
v_gene: TRBV27
d_gene: NA
j_gene: TRBJ1-6

CDR3nt: TGTGCCAGCAGTTTCCTCAGCGGGGGCCGCACAGATACGCAGTATTTT
CDR3aa: CASSFLSGGRTDTQYF
abundance: NA
v_gene: TRBV27
d_gene: TRBD2
j_gene: TRBJ2-3

CDR3nt: TGTGCCAGCTCACCAGTATCAGGCGGACAAATTCAGCCCCAGCATTTT
CDR3aa: CASSPVSGGQIQPQHF
abundance: NA
v_gene: TRBV18
d_gene: NA
j_gene: TRBJ1-5

CDR3nt: TGCAGCGTCGCCCGGACTAGCGGGGGCCCTCGCACAGATACGCAGTATTTT
CDR3aa: CSVARTSGGPRTDTQYF
abundance: NA
v_gene: TRBV29-1
d_gene: TRBD2
j_gene: TRBJ2-3

CDR3nt: TGTGCCAGCAGCGTAGGAGTGGACAGTTCCTACGAGCAGTACTTC
CDR3aa: CASSVGVDSSYEQYF
abundance: NA
v_gene: TRBV9
d_gene: NA
j_gene: TRBJ2-7

CDR3nt: TGCGCCAGCAGCTATCAGGGGGATGGCTACACCTTC
CDR3aa: CASSYQGDGYTF
abundance: NA
v_gene: TRBV5-1
d_gene: TRBD1
j_gene: TRBJ1-2

CDR3nt: TGTGCCAGCAGTTCAGCGTACACCGGGGAGCTGTTTTTT
CDR3aa: CASSSAYTGELFF
abundance: NA
v_gene: TRBV6-5
d_gene: NA
j_gene: TRBJ2-2

CDR3nt: TGTGCCAGCAGCCCGGGACTTAGAAGCGGGACCCAGTACTTC
CDR3aa: CASSPGLRSGTQYF
abundance: once
v_gene: TRBV6-6
d_gene: NA
j_gene: TRBJ2-5

CDR3nt: TGCGCCAGCAGCGTACGGACAGGGTTTTTTGCAACTAATGAAAAACTGTTTTTT
CDR3aa: CASSVRTGFFATNEKLFF
abundance: NA
v_gene: TRBV4-1
d_gene: TRBD1
j_gene: TRBJ1-4

CDR3nt: TGTGCCAGCAGCTCAGACAGGGGGCGCCGAGAAAAACTGTTTTTT
CDR3aa: CASSSDRGRREKLFF
abundance: NA
v_gene: TRBV7-2
d_gene: TRBD1
j_gene: TRBJ1-4